This note documents a single T cell receptor (beta chain) sequence. Looked up from germline, CDR1 is SGHRS and CDR2 is YFSETQ. This CDR3 spans 16 amino acids. Trimming cost V 2 bases and J 6 bases, with 19 bases left between them. The record originates from a study of pediatric ulcerative colitis. Study details: Fewer than 10 patients showed pancolitis and two showed left-sided colitis.

The table came from immunoSEQ multiplex PCR; TCRdb's copy has only in-frame clones and leaves some out. The top ten hold roughly 7.6% of the sample, which has about 25,000 clones, over 65% seen once. One to two pinch biopsies were taken from the rectum during colonoscopy. The sequenced sample consisted of gut tissue. This rearrangement joins TRBV5-1 to TRBJ2-3; D may be TRBD1 or TRBD2 (6 bases each). This receptor was identified in a boy between 10 and 17 years old with severe ulcerative colitis. This CDR3 is CASSLEGLAGVDTQYF. The CDR3 DNA reads TGCGCCAGCAGCTTAGAGGGACTGGCAGGGGTTGATACGCAGTATTTT.